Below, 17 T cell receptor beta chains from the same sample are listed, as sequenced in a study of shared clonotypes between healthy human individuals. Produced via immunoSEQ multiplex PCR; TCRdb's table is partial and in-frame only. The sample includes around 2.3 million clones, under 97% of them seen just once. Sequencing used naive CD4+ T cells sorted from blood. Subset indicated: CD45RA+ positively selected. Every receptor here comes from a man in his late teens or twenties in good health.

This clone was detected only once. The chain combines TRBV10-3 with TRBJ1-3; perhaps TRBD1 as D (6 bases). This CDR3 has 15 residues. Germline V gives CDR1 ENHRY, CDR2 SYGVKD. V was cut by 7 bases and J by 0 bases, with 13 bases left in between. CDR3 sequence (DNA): TGTGCCATCAACCAAGGGGGATACTCTGGAAACACCATATATTTT. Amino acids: CAINQGGYSGNTIYF.

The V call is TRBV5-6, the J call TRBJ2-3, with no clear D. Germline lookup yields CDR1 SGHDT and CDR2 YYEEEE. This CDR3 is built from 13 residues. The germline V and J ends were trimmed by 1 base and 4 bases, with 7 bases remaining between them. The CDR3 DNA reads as TGTGCCAGCAGCTTGAGCCGCGCAGATACGCAGTATTTT. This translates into CASSLSRADTQYF.

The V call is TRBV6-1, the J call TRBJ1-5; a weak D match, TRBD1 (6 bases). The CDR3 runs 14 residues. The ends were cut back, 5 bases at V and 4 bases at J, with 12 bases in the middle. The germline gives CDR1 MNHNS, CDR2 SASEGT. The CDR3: CASSFDRKNQPQHF. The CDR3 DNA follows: TGTGCCAGCAGTTTCGACAGGAAAAATCAGCCCCAGCATTTT.

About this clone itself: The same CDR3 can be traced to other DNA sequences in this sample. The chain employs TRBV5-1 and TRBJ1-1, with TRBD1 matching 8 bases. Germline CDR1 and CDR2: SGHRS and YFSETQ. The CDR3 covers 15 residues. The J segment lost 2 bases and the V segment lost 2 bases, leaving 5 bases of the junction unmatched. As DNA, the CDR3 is TGCGCCAGCAGCTTCCGGACAGGGCCTAACACTGAAGCTTTCTTT. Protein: CASSFRTGPNTEAFF.

The chain's CDR3 is CASSLLGLDMEQYF. CDR3 DNA sequence: TGTGCCAGCAGCTTACTAGGCCTAGATATGGAGCAGTACTTC. V gene TRBV7-2 combines with J gene TRBJ2-7, with D hard to call. Germline V gives CDR1 SGHTA, CDR2 FQGNSA. V lost 2 bases and J lost 7, with 15 bases in between. The CDR3 loop spans 14 amino acids. Complete variable domain (other parts from reference TRBV7-2 and TRBJ2-7): GAGVSQSPSNKVTEKGKDVELRCDPISGHTALYWYRQSLGQGLEFLIYFQGNSAPDKSGLPSDRFSAERTGGSVSTLTIQRTQQEDSAVYLCASSLLGLDMEQYFGPGTRLTVT.

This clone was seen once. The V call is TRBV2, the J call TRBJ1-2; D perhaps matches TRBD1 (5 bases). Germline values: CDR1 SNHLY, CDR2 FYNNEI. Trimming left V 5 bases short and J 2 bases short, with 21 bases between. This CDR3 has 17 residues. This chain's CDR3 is CASSSQIGGEDNYGYTF. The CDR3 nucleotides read TGTGCCAGCAGTAGCCAGATAGGAGGGGAAGACAACTATGGCTACACCTTC.

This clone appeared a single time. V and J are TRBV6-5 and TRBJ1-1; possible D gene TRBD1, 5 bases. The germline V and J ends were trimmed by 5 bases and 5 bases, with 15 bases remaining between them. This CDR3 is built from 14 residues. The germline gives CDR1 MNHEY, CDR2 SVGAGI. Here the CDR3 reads CASSERQSRTEAFF. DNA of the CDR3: TGTGCCAGCAGTGAACGACAGAGTCGGACTGAAGCTTTCTTT.

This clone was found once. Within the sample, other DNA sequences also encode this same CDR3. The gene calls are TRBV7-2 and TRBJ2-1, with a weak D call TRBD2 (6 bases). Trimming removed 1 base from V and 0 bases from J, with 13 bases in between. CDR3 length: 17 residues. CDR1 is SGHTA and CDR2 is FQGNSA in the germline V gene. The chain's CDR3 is CASSLEPRGSSYNEQFF. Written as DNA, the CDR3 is TGTGCCAGCAGCTTAGAACCCCGGGGGAGCTCCTACAATGAGCAGTTCTTC.

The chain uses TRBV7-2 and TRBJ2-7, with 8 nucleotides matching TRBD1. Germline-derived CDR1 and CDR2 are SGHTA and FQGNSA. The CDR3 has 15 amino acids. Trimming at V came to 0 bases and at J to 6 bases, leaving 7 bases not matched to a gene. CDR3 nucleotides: TGTGCCAGCAGCTTAGCTTGGACAGGGACGACCGAGCAGTACTTC. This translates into CASSLAWTGTTEQYF.

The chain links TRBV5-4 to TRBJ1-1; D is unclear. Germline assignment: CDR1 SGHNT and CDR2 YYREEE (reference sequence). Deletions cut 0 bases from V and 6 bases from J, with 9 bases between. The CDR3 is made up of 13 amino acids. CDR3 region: CASSLAKTPEAFF. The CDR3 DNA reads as TGTGCCAGCAGCTTGGCCAAGACCCCTGAAGCTTTCTTT.

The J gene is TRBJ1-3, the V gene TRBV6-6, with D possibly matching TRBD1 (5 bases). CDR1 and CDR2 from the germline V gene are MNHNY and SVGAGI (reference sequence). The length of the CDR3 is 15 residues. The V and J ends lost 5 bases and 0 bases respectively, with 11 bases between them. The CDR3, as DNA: TGTGCCAGCAGTATCGGGACGGACTCTGGAAACACCATATATTTT. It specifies CASSIGTDSGNTIYF.

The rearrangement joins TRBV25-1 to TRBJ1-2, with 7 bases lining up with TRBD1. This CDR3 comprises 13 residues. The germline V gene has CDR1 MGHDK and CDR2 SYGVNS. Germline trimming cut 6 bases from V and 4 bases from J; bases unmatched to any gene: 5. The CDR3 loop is CASSPGGSYGYTF. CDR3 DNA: TGTGCCAGCAGCCCAGGGGGGAGCTATGGCTACACCTTC.

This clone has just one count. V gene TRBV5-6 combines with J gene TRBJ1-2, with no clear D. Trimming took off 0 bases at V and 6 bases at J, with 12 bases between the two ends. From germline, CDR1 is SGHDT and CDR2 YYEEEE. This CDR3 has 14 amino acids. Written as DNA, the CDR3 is TGTGCCAGCAGCTTGGTTTCGGTTGAAAATGGCTACACCTTC. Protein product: CASSLVSVENGYTF.

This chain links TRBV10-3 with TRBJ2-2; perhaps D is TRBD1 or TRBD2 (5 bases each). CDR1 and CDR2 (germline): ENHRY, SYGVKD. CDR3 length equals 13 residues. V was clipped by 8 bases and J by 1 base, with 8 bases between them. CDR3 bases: TGTGCCATCCGGGACCTGAACACCGGGGAGCTGTTTTTT. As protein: CAIRDLNTGELFF.

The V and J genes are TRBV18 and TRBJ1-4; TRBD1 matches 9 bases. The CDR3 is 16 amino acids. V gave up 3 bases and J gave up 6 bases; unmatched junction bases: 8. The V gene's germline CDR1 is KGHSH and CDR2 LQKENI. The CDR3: CASSPGQQGADEKLFF. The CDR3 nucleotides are TGTGCCAGCTCACCTGGACAACAGGGGGCCGATGAAAAACTGTTTTTT.

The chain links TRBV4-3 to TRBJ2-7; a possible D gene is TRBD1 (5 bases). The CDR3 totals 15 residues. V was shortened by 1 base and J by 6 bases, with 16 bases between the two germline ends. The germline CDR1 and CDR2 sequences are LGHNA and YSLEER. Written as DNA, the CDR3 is TGCGCCAGCAGCCAAGGGCAGGGTGGTCTGCCCGAGCAGTACTTC. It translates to CASSQGQGGLPEQYF.

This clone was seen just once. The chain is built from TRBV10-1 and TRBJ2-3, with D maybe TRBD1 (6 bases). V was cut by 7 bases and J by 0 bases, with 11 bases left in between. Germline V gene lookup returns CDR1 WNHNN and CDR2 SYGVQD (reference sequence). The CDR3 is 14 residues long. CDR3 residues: CASNTGSSTDTQYF. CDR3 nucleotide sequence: TGCGCCAGCAATACAGGGTCGAGCACAGATACGCAGTATTTT.